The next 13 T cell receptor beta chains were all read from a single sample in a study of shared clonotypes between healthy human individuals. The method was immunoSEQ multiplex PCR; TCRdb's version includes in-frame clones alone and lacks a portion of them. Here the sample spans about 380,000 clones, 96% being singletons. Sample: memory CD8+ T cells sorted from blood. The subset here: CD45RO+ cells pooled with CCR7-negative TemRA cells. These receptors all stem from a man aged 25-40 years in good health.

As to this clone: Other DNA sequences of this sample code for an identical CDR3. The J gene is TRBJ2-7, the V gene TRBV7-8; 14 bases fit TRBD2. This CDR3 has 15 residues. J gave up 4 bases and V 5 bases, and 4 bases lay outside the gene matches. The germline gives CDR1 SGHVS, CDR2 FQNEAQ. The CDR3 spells CASSLGTSGSYEQYF. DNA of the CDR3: TGTGCCAGCAGCCTGGGGACTAGCGGGAGTTACGAGCAGTACTTC.

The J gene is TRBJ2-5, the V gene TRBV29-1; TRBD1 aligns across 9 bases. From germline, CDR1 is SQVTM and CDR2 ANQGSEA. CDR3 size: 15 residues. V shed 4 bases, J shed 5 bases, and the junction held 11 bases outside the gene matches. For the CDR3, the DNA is TGCAGCGTTGCCAAAACAGGGGGCTTGCGGGAGACCCAGTACTTC. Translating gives CSVAKTGGLRETQYF.

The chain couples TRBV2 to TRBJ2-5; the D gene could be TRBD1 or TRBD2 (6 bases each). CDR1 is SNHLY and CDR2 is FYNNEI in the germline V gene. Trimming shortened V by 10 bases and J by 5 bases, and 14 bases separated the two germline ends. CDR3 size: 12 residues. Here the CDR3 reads CATAGGAETQYF. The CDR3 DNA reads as TGTGCCACAGCCGGGGGCGCTGAGACCCAGTACTTC.

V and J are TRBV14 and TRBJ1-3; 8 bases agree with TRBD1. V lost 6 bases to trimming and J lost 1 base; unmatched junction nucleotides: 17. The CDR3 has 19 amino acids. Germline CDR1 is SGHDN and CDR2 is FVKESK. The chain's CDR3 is CASRLSGTGKGYSGNTIYF. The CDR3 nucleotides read TGTGCCAGCAGGCTTTCTGGGACAGGAAAAGGCTATTCTGGAAACACCATATATTTT.

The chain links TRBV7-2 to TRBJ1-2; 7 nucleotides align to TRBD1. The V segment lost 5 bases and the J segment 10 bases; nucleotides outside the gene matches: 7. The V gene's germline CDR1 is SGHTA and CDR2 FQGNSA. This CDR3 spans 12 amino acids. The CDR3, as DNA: TGTGCCAGCAGCCCTCGACAGGGCCTCTACACCTTC. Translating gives CASSPRQGLYTF.

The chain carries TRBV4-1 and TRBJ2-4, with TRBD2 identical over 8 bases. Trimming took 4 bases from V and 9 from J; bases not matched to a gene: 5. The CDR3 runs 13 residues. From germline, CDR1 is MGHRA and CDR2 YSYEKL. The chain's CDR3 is CASSPGTRAIQYF. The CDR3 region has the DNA TGCGCCAGCAGCCCCGGGACTAGGGCCATTCAGTACTTC.

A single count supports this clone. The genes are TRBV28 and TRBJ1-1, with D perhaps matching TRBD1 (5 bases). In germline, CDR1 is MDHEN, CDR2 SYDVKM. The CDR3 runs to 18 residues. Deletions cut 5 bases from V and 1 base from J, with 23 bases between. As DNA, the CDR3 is TGTGCCAGCAGTCTTGGGGATTTGTCGGCAGGGAGGAACACTGAAGCTTTCTTT. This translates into CASSLGDLSAGRNTEAFF.

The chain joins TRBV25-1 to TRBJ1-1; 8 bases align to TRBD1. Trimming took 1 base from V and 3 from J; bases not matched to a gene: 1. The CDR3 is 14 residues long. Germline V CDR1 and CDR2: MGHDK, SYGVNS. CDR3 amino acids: CASSEWGQDTEAFF. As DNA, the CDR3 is TGTGCCAGCAGTGAATGGGGACAGGACACTGAAGCTTTCTTT. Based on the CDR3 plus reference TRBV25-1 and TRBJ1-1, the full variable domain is EADIYQTPRYLVIGTGKKITLECSQTMGHDKMYWYQQDPGMELHLIHYSYGVNSTEKGDLSSESTVSRIRTEHFPLTLESARPSHTSQYLCASSEWGQDTEAFFGQGTRLTVV.

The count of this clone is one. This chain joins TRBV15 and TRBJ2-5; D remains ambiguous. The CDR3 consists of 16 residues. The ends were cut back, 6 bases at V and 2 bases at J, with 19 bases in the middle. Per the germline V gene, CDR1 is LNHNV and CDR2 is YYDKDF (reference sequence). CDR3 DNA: TGTGCCACCAGTCCCTACCGGGCCCCCCTACAAGAGACCCAGTACTTC. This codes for CATSPYRAPLQETQYF. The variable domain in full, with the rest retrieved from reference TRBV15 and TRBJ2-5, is DAMVIQNPRYQVTQFGKPVTLSCSQTLNHNVMYWYQQKSSQAPKLLFHYYDKDFNNEADTPDNFQSRRPNTSFCFLDIRSPGLGDTAMYLCATSPYRAPLQETQYFGPGTRLLVL.

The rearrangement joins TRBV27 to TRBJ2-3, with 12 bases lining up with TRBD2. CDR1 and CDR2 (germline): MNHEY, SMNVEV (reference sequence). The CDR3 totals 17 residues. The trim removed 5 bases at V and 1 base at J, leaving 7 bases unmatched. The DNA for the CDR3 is TGTGCCAGCAGTGTCCTAGCGGGAGGGTTGGGCACAGATACGCAGTATTTT. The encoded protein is CASSVLAGGLGTDTQYF.

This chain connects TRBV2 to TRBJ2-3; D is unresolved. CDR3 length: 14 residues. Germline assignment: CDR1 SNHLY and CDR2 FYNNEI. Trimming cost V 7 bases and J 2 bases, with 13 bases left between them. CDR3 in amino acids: CASTPRLITDTQYF. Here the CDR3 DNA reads TGTGCCAGCACCCCAAGGCTTATCACAGATACGCAGTATTTT.

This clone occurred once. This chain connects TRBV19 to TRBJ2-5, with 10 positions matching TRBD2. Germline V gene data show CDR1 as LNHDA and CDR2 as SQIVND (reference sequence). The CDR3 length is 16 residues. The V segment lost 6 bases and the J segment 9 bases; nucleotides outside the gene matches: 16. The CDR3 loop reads CASSQGTSVWSGAQYF. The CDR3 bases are TGTGCCAGTAGCCAAGGGACTAGCGTATGGTCGGGGGCCCAGTACTTC.

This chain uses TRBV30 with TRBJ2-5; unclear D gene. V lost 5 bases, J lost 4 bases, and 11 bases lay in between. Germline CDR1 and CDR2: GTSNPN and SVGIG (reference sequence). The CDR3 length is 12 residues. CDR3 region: CAWGPIRETQYF. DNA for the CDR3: TGTGCCTGGGGTCCCATACGAGAGACCCAGTACTTC.